In this sample, the clone carrying this T cell receptor (beta chain) turned up many times. MiXCR was used by TCRdb to re-call the PCR reads. In the table there are about 93,000 clones, roughly 13% of which are singletons. Thyroid surgery was preceded by no treatment in any patient. In germline, CDR1 is SGHTA, CDR2 FQGNSA. The CDR3 totals 12 residues. V lost 5 bases to trimming and J lost 0 bases, with 3 bases between them. The data are from a study of metastatic and nonmetastatic thyroid tumors. Turning to the study itself: Repertoires of blood and of tissue (tumor or nodule) from malignant and benign thyroid patients were compared.

Sequencing was performed on blood. The chain has TRBV7-2 and TRBJ2-3; D remains ambiguous. The TCR was taken from a female donor with papillary thyroid cancer or a benign thyroid nodule (not recorded which). Some clones in this sample may be carry-over from other donors' samples. CDR3 in DNA: TGTGCCAGCAGCCTGAGCACAGATACGCAGTATTTT. Translating gives CASSLSTDTQYF.